This T cell receptor (beta chain) was retrieved from a study of shared clonotypes between healthy human individuals. Study at large: Per donor, three plates held CD4 naive cells, three held CD4 memory, two held CD8 naive and one held CD8 memory.

As handled by the study authors: Filtering differed because ImmunoSEQ produced junction-only sequences that carried no quality scores. The data were produced by immunoSEQ multiplex PCR, yet TCRdb's version contains in-frame clones alone and is incomplete. V and J calls and clone size are given by that table; D and trimming were obtained from the DNA. The sample contains 950,000 to 1,300,000 clones, roughly 75% of which appear only once. The germline V gene has CDR1 SGHDT and CDR2 YYEEEE. V was trimmed by 0 bases and J by 2 bases, leaving 12 bases between them. The CDR3 totals 16 residues. The origin of this receptor is a man aged 18 to 30 in good health. Source material: memory CD4+ T cells sorted from blood. Subset denoted: CD45RA-negative fraction. The chain couples TRBV5-6 to TRBJ2-1; D might be TRBD2 (7 bases). CDR3 in DNA: TGTGCCAGCAGCTTGGGAGGGGGGGGACCCTACAATGAGCAGTTCTTC. It encodes CASSLGGGGPYNEQFF.